This TCR beta chain was profiled in a study of T cells in Graves' hyperthyroidism and ophthalmopathy. The overall study: Peripheral blood was drawn at first diagnosis, prior to all treatment. Study-wide points: In the blood, most expanded thyroid clonotypes above 0.001 appeared as well.

The CDR3 consists of 15 residues. The V gene's germline CDR1 is SGHTA and CDR2 FQGNSA. Turning to this clonotype: What it binds is not known. A much bigger clone sits one base away, suggesting this may be a read error.

Amplified regions were TCR beta CDR3 sequences from RNA transcripts. With the HTBI primer set, the TCR CDR3 went through a first round of RT-PCR. Via MiXCR, TCRdb re-called the multiplex PCR reads, giving one row per CDR3 protein. The sample carries 600,000 to 800,000 distinct CDR3 sequences, 35% recorded once. Sequenced sample: blood. This chain uses TRBV7-2 with TRBJ1-4; D gene unclear. This TCR derives from a woman aged 40 to 55 with Graves' hyperthyroidism. For the CDR3, the DNA is TGTGCCAGCAGCTTAATGGGCGCAAGTGGTGAAAAACTGTCTTTT. Protein product: CASSLMGASGEKLSF.